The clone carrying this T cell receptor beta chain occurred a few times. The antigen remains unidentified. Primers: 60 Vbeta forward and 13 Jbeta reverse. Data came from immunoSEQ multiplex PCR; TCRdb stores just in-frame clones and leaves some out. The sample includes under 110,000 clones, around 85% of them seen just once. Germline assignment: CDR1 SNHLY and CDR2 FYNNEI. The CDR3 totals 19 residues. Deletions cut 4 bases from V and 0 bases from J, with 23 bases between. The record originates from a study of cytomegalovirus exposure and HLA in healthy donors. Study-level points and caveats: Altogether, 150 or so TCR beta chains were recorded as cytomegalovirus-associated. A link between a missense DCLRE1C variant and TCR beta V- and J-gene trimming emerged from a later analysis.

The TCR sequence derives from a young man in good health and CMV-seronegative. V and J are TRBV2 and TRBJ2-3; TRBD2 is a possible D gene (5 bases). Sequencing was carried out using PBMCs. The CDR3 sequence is CASSVQADLLPPSTDTQYF. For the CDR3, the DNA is TGTGCCAGCAGTGTTCAAGCGGACCTCCTTCCTCCTAGCACAGATACGCAGTATTTT.